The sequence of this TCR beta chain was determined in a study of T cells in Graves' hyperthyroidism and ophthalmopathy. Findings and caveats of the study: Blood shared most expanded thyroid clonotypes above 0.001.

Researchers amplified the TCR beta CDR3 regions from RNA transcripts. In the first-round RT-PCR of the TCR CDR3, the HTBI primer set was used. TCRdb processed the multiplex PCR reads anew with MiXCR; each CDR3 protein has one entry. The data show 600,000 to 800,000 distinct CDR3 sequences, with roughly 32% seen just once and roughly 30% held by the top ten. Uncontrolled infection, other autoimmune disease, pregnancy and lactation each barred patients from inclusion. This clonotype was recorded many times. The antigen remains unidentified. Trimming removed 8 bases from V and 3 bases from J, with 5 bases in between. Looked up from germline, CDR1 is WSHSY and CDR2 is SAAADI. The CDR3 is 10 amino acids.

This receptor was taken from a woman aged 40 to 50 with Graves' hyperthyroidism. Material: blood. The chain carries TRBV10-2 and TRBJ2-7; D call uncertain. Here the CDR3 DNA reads TGCGCCAGCCTTGTCTACGAGCAGTACTTC. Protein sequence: CASLVYEQYF.